This is a list of T cell receptor beta chains from one sample in a study of cytomegalovirus exposure and HLA in healthy donors. The data were produced by immunoSEQ multiplex PCR, yet TCRdb's version contains in-frame clones alone and is incomplete. The repertoire table contains around 70,000 clones. Sequenced input: PBMCs. The receptors here all came from a woman between 40 and 55 years old in good health and CMV-seropositive. CDR3s include the opening cysteine and the closing phenylalanine or tryptophan. A D gene is named only where the DNA matches it firmly.

V	D	J	CDR3	DNA
TRBV7-9	.	TRBJ2-2	CAIERQTTGELFF	TGTGCCATCGAGAGACAGACCACCGGGGAGCTGTTTTTT
TRBV27	.	TRBJ2-3	CASSLFPASRTDTQYF	TGTGCCAGCAGTTTATTCCCAGCGTCGCGTACAGATACGCAGTATTTT
TRBV19	TRBD1	TRBJ1-1	CASSTRTGETEAFF	TGTGCCAGTAGTACCCGGACAGGGGAGACTGAAGCTTTCTTT
TRBV9	TRBD2	TRBJ2-1	CASSYKAAGGYNEQFF	TGTGCCAGCAGCTATAAGGCAGCGGGAGGGTACAATGAGCAGTTCTTC
TRBV2	.	TRBJ2-3	CASSWTSKTDTQYF	TGTGCCAGCAGTTGGACTTCCAAAACAGATACGCAGTATTTT
TRBV11-3	TRBD2	TRBJ2-1	CASSQQATSFHNEQFF	TGTGCCAGCAGCCAGCAGGCGACTAGCTTCCACAATGAGCAGTTCTTC
TRBV28	.	TRBJ2-1	CARIILADEQFF	TGTGCCAGAATAATACTAGCCGATGAGCAGTTCTTC
TRBV11-2	.	TRBJ1-1	CASSLIGDTEAFF	TGTGCCAGCAGCTTAATCGGGGACACTGAAGCTTTCTTT
TRBV6-6	.	TRBJ1-5	CASSYSWSGNQPQHF	TGTGCCAGCAGTTACTCGTGGTCGGGGAATCAGCCCCAGCATTTT
TRBV6-6	TRBD1	TRBJ1-4	CASSTGTGGGNEKLFF	TGTGCCAGCAGTACAGGGACAGGGGGCGGTAATGAAAAACTGTTTTTT
TRBV5-4	.	TRBJ2-7	CASRLPGNEQYF	TGTGCCAGCAGGCTTCCCGGGAACGAGCAGTACTTC
TRBV5-1	TRBD1	TRBJ2-4	CASSLSYGSGGYVAKNIQYF	TGCGCCAGCAGCTTGAGTTACGGTTCAGGGGGCTATGTAGCCAAAAACATTCAGTACTTC
TRBV5-6	TRBD1	TRBJ1-2	CASSLGGQGYGYTF	TGTGCCAGCAGCTTGGGGGGACAGGGGTATGGCTACACCTTC
TRBV7-8	.	TRBJ1-2	CASSLGAAPNYGYTF	TGTGCCAGCAGCTTAGGGGCAGCTCCCAACTATGGCTACACCTTC
TRBV15	TRBD2	TRBJ2-1	CATSRRTSNNEQFF	TGTGCCACCAGCCGTAGGACTAGCAACAATGAGCAGTTCTTC
TRBV2	.	TRBJ2-2	CARGHRGDTGELFF	TGTGCCAGGGGACACCGGGGGGACACCGGGGAGCTGTTTTTT
TRBV4-1	.	TRBJ2-7	CANTQGAGHEQYF	TGCGCCAACACTCAAGGGGCCGGGCACGAGCAGTACTTC
TRBV6-5	.	TRBJ2-7	CASSYLPGSYEQYF	TGTGCCAGCAGTTACTTACCCGGGTCATACGAGCAGTACTTC
TRBV25-1	TRBD1	TRBJ1-1	CASRQGLNTEAFF	TGTGCCAGTAGACAGGGATTGAACACTGAAGCTTTCTTT
TRBV7-6	TRBD2	TRBJ2-5	CASSLASTSGYQETQYF	TGTGCCAGCAGCTTAGCGAGCACTAGCGGATACCAAGAGACCCAGTACTTC
TRBV11-2	.	TRBJ2-3	CASSPYPGGDTQYF	TGTGCCAGCAGCCCCTACCCCGGGGGAGATACGCAGTATTTT
TRBV10-3	TRBD1	TRBJ2-2	CAIGQVTGELFF	TGTGCCATCGGACAGGTAACCGGGGAGCTGTTTTTT
TRBV7-2	.	TRBJ1-3	CASSLLARNTIYF	TGTGCCAGCAGCTTATTAGCAAGGAACACCATATATTTT
TRBV29-1	.	TRBJ2-7	CSVEDTRSSYEQYF	TGCAGCGTTGAAGACACAAGGAGCTCCTACGAGCAGTACTTC
TRBV4-1	.	TRBJ1-6	CASTASRVGHAALGSPLHF	TGCGCCAGCACCGCATCGAGAGTAGGACACGCCGCCTTAGGTTCACCCCTCCACTTT
TRBV27	TRBD2	TRBJ2-1	CASSSPGLAGTYNEQFF	TGTGCCAGCAGTTCTCCGGGACTAGCGGGAACCTACAATGAGCAGTTCTTC